This T cell receptor beta chain emerged from a study of T cell responses to AZD1222 COVID-19 vaccine. Notes on the study in general: The span of vaccine-associated CD4 TCRs extended across spike, with dominance at 160-218 and 743-854.

In the case of this clone: Its target is not known.

The CDR3 extends over 14 amino acids. Trimming left V 5 bases short and J 1 base short, with 9 bases between. Germline assignment: CDR1 SGHVS and CDR2 FQNEAQ. Generated by immunoSEQ multiplex PCR, the TCRdb table keeps only in-frame clones and is missing some. The sample lists about 48,000 clones, about 91% occurring once. The V call is TRBV7-8, the J call TRBJ1-3; D gene unclear. Here the sequenced sample was peripheral blood, taken 28 days after the second AZD1222 dose. The sequence came from an adult who received the AZD1222 COVID-19 vaccine. CDR3 residues: CASSPVGSGNTIYF. The CDR3 DNA reads as TGTGCCAGCAGCCCAGTTGGGTCTGGAAACACCATATATTTT.